This entry describes one TCR beta chain. Per the original data handling: ImmunoSEQ yielded junction-only sequences lacking quality scores, so filtering differed. Here immunoSEQ multiplex PCR was the method, and the copy in TCRdb shows in-frame clones only, minus some. V and J calls and clone size are those listed in that table; D and trimming were worked out from the DNA. The sample lists approximately 530,000 clones; roughly 95% were seen once. Trimming removed 3 bases at V and 7 bases at J, with 13 bases between. Per germline, CDR1 SNHLY and CDR2 FYNNEI. The CDR3 consists of 15 residues. This sample was included in a study of shared clonotypes between healthy human individuals.

The sample comprised naive CD4+ T cells sorted from blood. As to subset: CD45RA+ positively selected. This sequence was found in a woman aged 25 to 45 in good health. J is TRBJ1-6 and V is TRBV2, with D possibly matching TRBD1 (6 bases). CDR3 bases: TGTGCCAGCAGTGAGCTCGGGGGGGCGAATTCACCCCTCCACTTT. Translating gives CASSELGGANSPLHF.